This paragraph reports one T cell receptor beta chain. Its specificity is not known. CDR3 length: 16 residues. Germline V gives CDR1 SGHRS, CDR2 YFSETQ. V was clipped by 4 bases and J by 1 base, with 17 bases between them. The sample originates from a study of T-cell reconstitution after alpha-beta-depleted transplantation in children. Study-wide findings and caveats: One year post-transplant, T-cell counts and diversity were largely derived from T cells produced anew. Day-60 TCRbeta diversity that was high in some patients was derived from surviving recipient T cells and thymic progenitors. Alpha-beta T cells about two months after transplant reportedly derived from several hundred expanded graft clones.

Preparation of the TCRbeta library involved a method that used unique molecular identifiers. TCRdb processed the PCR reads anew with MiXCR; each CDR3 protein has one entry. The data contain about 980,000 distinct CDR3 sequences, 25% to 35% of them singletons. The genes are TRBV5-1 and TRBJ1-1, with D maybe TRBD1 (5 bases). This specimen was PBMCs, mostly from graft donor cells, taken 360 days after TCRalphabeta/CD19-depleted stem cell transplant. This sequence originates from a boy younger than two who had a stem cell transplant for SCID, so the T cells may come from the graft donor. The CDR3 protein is CASSLTPDRQNTEAFF. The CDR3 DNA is TGCGCCAGCAGCCTCACCCCTGACAGACAGAACACTGAAGCTTTCTTT.